This TCR beta chain was recovered during a study of human T cells and chemical hapten exposure. For the study at large: A mostly female patient group had alopecia areata, totalis or universalis. Among samples, TCR yields varied mainly because of small differences in pooled library volume.

This clonotype was detected a few times. Library preparation tagged each individual cDNA molecule with a unique molecular identifier. TCRdb re-analysed the RACE reads in MiXCR, keeping a single row per CDR3 protein. The sample yields tens of thousands of distinct CDR3 sequences, 7.5% to 9.5% seen once. Germline lookup yields CDR1 MDHEN and CDR2 SYDVKM. The CDR3 length is 15 residues. The V end lost 3 bases, the J end lost 5 bases, and 14 bases lay between the germline ends. Time point defined: patch test 2, 6 weeks after DPC sensitization. Treatment reported: therapeutic diphenylcyclopropenone sensitization with weekly scalp DPC.

This clonotype originated in a woman in her fifties or sixties with alopecia areata. Some clones in this sample may be carry-over from other donors' samples. V and J are TRBV28 and TRBJ2-1; D unclear. The sample in question was whole blood, obtained in connection with sensitization to the hapten diphenylcyclopropenone (DPC). The CDR3 is CASSLYASRDNEQFF. CDR3 DNA: TGTGCCAGCAGTTTGTATGCCTCCCGGGACAATGAGCAGTTCTTC.